Sequencing of this T cell receptor beta chain was carried out in a study of OX40 agonist ivuxolimab in advanced cancers. Profiling relied on immunoSEQ multiplex PCR, and the TCRdb table lists in-frame clones only, not all of them. The sample consists of about 20,000 clones, approximately 82% of them appearing once. Blood specimens came from baseline, cycle 4 day 1, and cycle 7 day 1. The CDR3 is 12 residues long. With 3 bases removed from V and 5 bases from J, the gap between germline ends came to 5 bases. CDR1 is SGDLS and CDR2 is YYNGEE in the germline V gene. This TCR came from an adult with an advanced solid tumor such as melanoma, head and neck, liver or kidney cancer. Sequencing was performed on CD4+ or CD8+ T cells sorted from blood, taken in a trial of the OX40 agonist ivuxolimab. This sequence joins TRBV9 and TRBJ2-2; unclear D gene. The CDR3 spells CASSDYTGELFF. As DNA, the CDR3 is TGTGCCAGCAGCGATTATACCGGGGAGCTGTTTTTT.